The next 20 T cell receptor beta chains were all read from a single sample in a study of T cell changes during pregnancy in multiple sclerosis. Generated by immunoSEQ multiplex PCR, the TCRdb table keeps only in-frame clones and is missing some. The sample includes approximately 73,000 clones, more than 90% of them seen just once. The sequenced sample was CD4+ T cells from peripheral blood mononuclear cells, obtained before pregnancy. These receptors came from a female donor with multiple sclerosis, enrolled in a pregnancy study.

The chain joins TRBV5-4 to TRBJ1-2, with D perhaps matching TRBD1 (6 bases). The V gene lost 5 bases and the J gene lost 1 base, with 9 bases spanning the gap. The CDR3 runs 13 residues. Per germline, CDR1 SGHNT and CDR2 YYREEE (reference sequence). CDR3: CASSRTVNYGYTF. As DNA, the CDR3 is TGTGCCAGCAGTCGGACAGTTAACTATGGCTACACCTTC.

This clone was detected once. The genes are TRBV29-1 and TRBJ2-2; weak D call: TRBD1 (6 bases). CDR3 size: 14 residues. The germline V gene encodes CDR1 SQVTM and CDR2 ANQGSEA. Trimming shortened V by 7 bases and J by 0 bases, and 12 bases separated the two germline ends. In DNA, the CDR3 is TGCAGCGCTCCGGGACACTCGAACACCGGGGAGCTGTTTTTT. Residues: CSAPGHSNTGELFF.

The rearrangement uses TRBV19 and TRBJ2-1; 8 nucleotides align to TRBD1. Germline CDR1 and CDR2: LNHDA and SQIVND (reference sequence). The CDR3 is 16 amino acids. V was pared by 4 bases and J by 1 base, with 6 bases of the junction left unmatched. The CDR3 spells CASSKGQGESYNEQFF. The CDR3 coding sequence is TGTGCCAGTAGTAAAGGACAGGGAGAGTCCTACAATGAGCAGTTCTTC.

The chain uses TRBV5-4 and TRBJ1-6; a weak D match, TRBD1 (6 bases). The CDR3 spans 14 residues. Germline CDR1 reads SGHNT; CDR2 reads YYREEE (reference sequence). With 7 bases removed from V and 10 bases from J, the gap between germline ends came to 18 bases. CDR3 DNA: TGTGCCAGCCGGGGGGGGGCGGATGACTCACCCCTCCACTTT. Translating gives CASRGGADDSPLHF.

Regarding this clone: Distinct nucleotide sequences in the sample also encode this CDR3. This CDR3 reads CASSLVSGRETQYF. The CDR3 DNA reads TGCGCCAGCAGCTTGGTATCCGGGAGAGAGACCCAGTACTTC. The chain employs TRBV5-1 and TRBJ2-5; perhaps TRBD2 as D (6 bases). CDR1 and CDR2 from the germline V gene are SGHRS and YFSETQ. The V end was cut by 0 bases, the J end by 4 bases, with 10 bases between. This CDR3 has 14 residues. Combining the CDR3 with reference TRBV5-1 and TRBJ2-5 gives the whole variable domain KAGVTQTPRYLIKTRGQQVTLSCSPISGHRSVSWYQQTPGQGLQFLFEYFSETQRNKGNFPGRFSGRQFSNSRSEMNVSTLELGDSALYLCASSLVSGRETQYFGPGTRLLVL.

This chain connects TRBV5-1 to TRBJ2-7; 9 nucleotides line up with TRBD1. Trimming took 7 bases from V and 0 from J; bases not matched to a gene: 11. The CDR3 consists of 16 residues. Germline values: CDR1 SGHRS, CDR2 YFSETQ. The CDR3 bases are TGCGCCAGCCCTCGTGGGGACAGGGCCCTCTCCTACGAGCAGTACTTC. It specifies CASPRGDRALSYEQYF. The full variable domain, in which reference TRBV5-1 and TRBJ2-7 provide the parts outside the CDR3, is KAGVTQTPRYLIKTRGQQVTLSCSPISGHRSVSWYQQTPGQGLQFLFEYFSETQRNKGNFPGRFSGRQFSNSRSEMNVSTLELGDSALYLCASPRGDRALSYEQYFGPGTRLTVT.

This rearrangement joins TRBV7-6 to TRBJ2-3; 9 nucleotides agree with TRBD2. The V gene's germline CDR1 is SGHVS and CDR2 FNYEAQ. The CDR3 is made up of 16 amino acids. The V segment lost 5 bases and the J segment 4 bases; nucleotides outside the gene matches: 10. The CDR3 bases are TGTGCCAGCAGCCGTCAGTTAGCGGGAGAGGCAGATACGCAGTATTTT. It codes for CASSRQLAGEADTQYF.

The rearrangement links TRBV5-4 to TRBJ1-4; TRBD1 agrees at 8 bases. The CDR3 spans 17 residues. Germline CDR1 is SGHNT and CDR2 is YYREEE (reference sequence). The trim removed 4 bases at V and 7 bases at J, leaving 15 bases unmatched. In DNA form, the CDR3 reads TGTGCCAGCAGCCCAGGACAGGGAGGTGTTAGGGGTGAAAAACTGTTTTTT. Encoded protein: CASSPGQGGVRGEKLFF.

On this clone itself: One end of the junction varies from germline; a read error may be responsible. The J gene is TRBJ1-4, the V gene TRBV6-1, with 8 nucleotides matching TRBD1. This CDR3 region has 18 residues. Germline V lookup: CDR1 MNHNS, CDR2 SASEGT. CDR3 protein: CASIERTGLRATNEKLFF. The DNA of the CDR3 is TGTGCCAGCATTGAACGGACAGGGCTTAGGGCAACTAATGAAAAACTGTTTTTT.

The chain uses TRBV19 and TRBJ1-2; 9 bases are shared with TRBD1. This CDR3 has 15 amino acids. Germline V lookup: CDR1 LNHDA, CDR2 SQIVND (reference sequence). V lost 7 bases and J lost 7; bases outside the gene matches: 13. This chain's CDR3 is CASKQETGGDSGYTF. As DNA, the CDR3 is TGTGCCAGTAAACAAGAAACAGGGGGCGATTCTGGCTACACCTTC.

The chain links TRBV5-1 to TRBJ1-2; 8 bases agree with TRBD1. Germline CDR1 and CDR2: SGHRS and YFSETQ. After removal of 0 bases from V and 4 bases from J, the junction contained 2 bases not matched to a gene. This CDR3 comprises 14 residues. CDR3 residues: CASSLGQGTYGYTF. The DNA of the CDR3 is TGCGCCAGCAGCTTGGGACAGGGGACCTATGGCTACACCTTC.

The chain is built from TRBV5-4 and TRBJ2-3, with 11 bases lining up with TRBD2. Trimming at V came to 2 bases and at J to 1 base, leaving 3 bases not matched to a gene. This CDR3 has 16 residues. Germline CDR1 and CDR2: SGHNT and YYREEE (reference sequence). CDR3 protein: CASSFRLAGRTDTQYF. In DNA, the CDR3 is TGTGCCAGCAGCTTCAGACTAGCGGGGCGCACAGATACGCAGTATTTT.

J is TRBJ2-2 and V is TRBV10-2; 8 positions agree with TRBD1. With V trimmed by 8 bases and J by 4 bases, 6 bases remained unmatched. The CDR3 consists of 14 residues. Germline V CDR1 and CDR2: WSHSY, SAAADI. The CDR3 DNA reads TGCGCCAGCTCTCAACAGGGGGTCACCGGGGAGCTGTTTTTT. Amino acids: CASSQQGVTGELFF.

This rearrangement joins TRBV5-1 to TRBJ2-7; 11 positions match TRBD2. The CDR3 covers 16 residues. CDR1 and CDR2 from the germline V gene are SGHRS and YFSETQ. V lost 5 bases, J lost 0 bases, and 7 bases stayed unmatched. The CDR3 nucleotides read TGCGCCAGCAGTCTTAGCGGGGGGGTAAGCTCCTACGAGCAGTACTTC. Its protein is CASSLSGGVSSYEQYF.

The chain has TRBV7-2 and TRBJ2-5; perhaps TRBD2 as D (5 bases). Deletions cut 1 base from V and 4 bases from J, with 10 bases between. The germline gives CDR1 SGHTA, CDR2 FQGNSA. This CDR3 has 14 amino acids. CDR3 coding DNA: TGTGCCAGCAGCTTAGGTTGGGCGGGAGAGACCCAGTACTTC. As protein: CASSLGWAGETQYF.

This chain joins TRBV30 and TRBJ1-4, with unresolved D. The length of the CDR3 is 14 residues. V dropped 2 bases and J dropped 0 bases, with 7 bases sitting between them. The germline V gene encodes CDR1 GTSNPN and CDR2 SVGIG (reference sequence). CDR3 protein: CAWSRRSTNEKLFF. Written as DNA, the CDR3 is TGTGCCTGGAGTCGCAGATCAACTAATGAAAAACTGTTTTTT.

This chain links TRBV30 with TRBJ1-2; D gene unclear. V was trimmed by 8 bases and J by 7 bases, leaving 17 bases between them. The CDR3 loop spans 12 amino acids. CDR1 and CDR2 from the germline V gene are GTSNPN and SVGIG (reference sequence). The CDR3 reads CARSRGAGGYTF. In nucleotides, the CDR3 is TGTGCCCGCTCCCGGGGAGCAGGTGGCTACACCTTC.

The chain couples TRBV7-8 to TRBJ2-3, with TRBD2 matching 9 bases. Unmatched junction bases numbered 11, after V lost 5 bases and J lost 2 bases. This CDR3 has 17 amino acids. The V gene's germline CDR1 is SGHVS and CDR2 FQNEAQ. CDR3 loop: CASSQGGTSGFTDTQYF. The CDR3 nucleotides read TGTGCCAGCAGCCAGGGGGGTACTAGCGGGTTCACAGATACGCAGTATTTT. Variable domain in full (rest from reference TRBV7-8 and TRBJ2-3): GAGVSQSPRYKVAKRGQDVALRCDPISGHVSLFWYQQALGQGPEFLTYFQNEAQLDKSGLPSDRFFAERPEGSVSTLKIQRTQQEDSAVYLCASSQGGTSGFTDTQYFGPGTRLTVL.

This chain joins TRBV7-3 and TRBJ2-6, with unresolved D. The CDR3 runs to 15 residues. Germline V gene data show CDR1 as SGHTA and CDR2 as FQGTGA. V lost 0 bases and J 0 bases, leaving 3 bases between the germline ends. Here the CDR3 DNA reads TGTGCCAGCAGCTTAACAGCCTCTGGGGCCAACGTCCTGACTTTC. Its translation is CASSLTASGANVLTF.

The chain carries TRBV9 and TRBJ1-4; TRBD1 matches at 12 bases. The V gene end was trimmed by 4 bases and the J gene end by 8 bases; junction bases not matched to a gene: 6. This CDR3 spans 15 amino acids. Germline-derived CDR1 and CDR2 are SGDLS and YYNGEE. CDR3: CASSSRDRGREKLFF. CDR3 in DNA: TGTGCCAGCAGCTCCCGGGACAGGGGGCGAGAAAAACTGTTTTTT. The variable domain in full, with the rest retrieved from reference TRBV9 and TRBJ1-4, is DSGVTQTPKHLITATGQRVTLRCSPRSGDLSVYWYQQSLDQGLQFLIQYYNGEERAKGNILERFSAQQFPDLHSELNLSSLELGDSALYFCASSSRDRGREKLFFGSGTQLSVL.